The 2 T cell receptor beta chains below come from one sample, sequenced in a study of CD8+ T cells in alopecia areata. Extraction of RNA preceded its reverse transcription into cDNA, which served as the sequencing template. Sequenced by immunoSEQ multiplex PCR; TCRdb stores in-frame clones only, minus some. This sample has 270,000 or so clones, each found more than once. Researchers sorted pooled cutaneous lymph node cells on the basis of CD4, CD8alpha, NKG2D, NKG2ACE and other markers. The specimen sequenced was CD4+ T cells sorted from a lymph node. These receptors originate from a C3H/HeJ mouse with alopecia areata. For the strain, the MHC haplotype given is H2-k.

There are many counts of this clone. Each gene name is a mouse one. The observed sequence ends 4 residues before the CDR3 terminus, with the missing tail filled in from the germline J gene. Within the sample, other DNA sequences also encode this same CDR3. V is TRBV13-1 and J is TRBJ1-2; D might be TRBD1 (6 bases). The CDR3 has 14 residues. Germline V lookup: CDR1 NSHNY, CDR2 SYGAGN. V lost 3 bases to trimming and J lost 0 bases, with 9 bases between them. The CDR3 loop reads CASSGDTANSDYTF. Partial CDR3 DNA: TGTGCCAGCAGTGGGGACACCGCAAACTCC.

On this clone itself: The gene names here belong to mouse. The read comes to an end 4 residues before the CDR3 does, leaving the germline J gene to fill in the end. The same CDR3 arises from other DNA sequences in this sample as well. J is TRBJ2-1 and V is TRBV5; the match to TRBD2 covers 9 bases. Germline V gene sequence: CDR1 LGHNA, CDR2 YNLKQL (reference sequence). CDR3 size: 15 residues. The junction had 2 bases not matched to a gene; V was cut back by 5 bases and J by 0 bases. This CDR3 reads CASSADWGNYAEQFF. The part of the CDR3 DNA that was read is TGTGCCAGCAGCGCGGACTGGGGTAACTATGCT.